The 3 T cell receptor beta chains reported below all come from one sample, sequenced in a study of cytomegalovirus exposure and HLA in healthy donors. The PCR was carried out with 60 Vbeta primers and 13 Jbeta primers. Measured with immunoSEQ multiplex PCR; TCRdb has only the in-frame clones, and not every one. Altogether about 280,000 clones are present, about 90% being singletons, with the ten largest covering more than 2%. The sample comprised PBMCs. Source of these receptors: a woman younger than 35 in good health and CMV-seronegative.

The rearrangement joins TRBV7-8 to TRBJ1-1; 8 bases are shared with TRBD1. CDR3 length: 15 amino acids. Germline CDR1 is SGHVS and CDR2 is FQNEAQ. V dropped 2 bases and J dropped 7; count of bases not matched to a gene: 9. DNA for the CDR3: TGTGCCAGCAGCTTATCGCACAGGACAGGGAATGAAGCTTTCTTT. Protein: CASSLSHRTGNEAFF.

This clone was picked up a small number of times. This sequence joins TRBV7-9 and TRBJ2-2, with D tentatively TRBD2 (6 bases). In germline, CDR1 is SEHNR, CDR2 FQNEAQ (reference sequence). The CDR3 is 13 residues long. The V end lost 4 bases, the J end lost 6 bases, and 9 bases lay between the germline ends. CDR3 in DNA: TGTGCCAGCAGCTACGGGACTGCCGGGGAGCTGTTTTTT. Its translation is CASSYGTAGELFF.

The V call is TRBV30, the J call TRBJ1-4, with D perhaps matching TRBD1 (5 bases). The CDR3 spans 12 residues. Germline V lookup: CDR1 GTSNPN, CDR2 SVGIG (reference sequence). Trimming pared 5 bases from V and 3 bases from J, leaving 7 bases between. CDR3 bases: TGTGCCTGGGACAGATCTAATGAAAAACTGTTTTTT. Translating gives CAWDRSNEKLFF.